The present TCR beta chain was sequenced within a study of T cell changes during pregnancy in multiple sclerosis. Libraries were prepared by immunoSEQ multiplex PCR; TCRdb keeps only in-frame clonotypes and omits some of them. The sample has around 43,000 clones; approximately 89% are singletons. The germline CDR1 and CDR2 sequences are MGHRA and YSYEKL. This CDR3 comprises 15 residues. V was clipped by 1 base and J by 2 bases, with 12 bases between them. This clonotype was sampled from a female donor with multiple sclerosis, enrolled in a pregnancy study. The rearrangement uses TRBV4-1 and TRBJ2-7; D may be TRBD2 (5 bases). The material sequenced was CD4+ T cells from peripheral blood mononuclear cells, taken in the first trimester of pregnancy. The CDR3 DNA reads as TGCGCCAGCAGCCAAGGAGAGGGCCCGCCCTACGAGCAGTACTTC. Residues: CASSQGEGPPYEQYF.